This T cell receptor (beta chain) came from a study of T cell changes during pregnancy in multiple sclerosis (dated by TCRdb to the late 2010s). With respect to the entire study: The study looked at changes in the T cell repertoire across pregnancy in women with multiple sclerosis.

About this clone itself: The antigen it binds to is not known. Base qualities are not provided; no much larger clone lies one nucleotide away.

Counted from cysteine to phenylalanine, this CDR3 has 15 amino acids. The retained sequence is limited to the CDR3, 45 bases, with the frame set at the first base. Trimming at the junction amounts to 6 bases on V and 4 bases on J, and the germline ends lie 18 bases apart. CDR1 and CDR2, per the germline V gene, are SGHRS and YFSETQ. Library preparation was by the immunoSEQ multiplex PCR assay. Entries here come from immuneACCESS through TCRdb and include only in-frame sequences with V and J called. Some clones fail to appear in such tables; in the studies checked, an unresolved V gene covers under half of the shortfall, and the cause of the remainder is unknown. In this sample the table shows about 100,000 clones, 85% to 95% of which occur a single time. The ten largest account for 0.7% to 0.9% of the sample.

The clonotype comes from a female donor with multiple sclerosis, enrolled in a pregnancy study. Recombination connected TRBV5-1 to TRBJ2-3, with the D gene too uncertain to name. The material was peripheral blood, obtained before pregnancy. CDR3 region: CASIPKPMAADTQYF. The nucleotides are TGCGCCAGCATCCCTAAACCAATGGCGGCAGATACGCAGTATTTT.